This is a list of T cell receptor beta chains from one sample in a study of T cell responses to AZD1222 COVID-19 vaccine. Repertoires were generated with immunoSEQ multiplex PCR, while TCRdb's copy carries only in-frame clones and drops some. This table has 45,000 to 60,000 clones, about 90% appearing once. This material consisted of peripheral blood, taken on day 0 of AZD1222 vaccination. These receptors were taken from an adult in good health. Each CDR3 is given with its conserved first and last residue. D genes are given only for firm matches. The listing skips clone size in some rows; elsewhere it reads once, few, many or a size class.

CDR3 DNA | CDR3 protein | V gene | clone size | J gene | D gene
TGTGCCAGCAGCATCCGGGGGGCAAGCACAGATACGCAGTATTTT | CASSIRGASTDTQYF | TRBV7-6 | NA | TRBJ2-3 | NA
TGTGCCAGCAGCCATCAGGGGCGGAATAATTCACCCCTCCACTTT | CASSHQGRNNSPLHF | TRBV3-1/TRBV3-2 | NA | TRBJ1-6 | NA
TGCGCCAGCAGCTTGTTGAATGGACAGGGATACAATGAGCAGTTCTTC | CASSLLNGQGYNEQFF | TRBV5-1 | NA | TRBJ2-1 | TRBD1
TGTGCCAGCAGTTTATCTTCTCGGGACGAAAAACTGTTTTTT | CASSLSSRDEKLFF | TRBV28 | NA | TRBJ1-4 | NA
TGTGCCTGGAGTGGGGACAGAGGCTCCTACAATGAGCAGTTCTTC | CAWSGDRGSYNEQFF | TRBV30 | NA | TRBJ2-1 | TRBD1
TGTGCCAGCAGCTTAGCGTTCCAGCGGGAGAGGTACGAGCAGTACTTC | CASSLAFQRERYEQYF | TRBV11-2 | NA | TRBJ2-7 | TRBD2
TGTGCCAGCAGCCGAAACAGGGACCGCTACGAGCAGTACTTC | CASSRNRDRYEQYF | TRBV11-2 | NA | TRBJ2-7 | NA
TGTGCCAGAAGGGCGGACCCATCGGGCTACGAGCAGTACTTC | CARRADPSGYEQYF | TRBV5-3 | NA | TRBJ2-7 | NA
TGTGCCAGCAGCCAAGGGCAGGGAGAGTCACCCCTCCACTTT | CASSQGQGESPLHF | TRBV3-1/TRBV3-2 | NA | TRBJ1-6 | NA
TGTGCCAGCACCCGCGGCGGCACGGCGCCTGGAAACACCATATATTTT | CASTRGGTAPGNTIYF | TRBV28 | NA | TRBJ1-3 | NA
TGTGCCACCAGAGGGCTCGAAGAGACCCAGTACTTC | CATRGLEETQYF | TRBV24-1 | NA | TRBJ2-5 | NA
TGTGCCAGCGGCTCCGACGGAGGTTGGCAGTTCTTC | CASGSDGGWQFF | TRBV12-3/TRBV12-4 | NA | TRBJ2-1 | NA
TGTGCCAGTAGTATAGCGGGCAGCTCGAACACTGAAGCTTTCTTT | CASSIAGSSNTEAFF | TRBV19 | NA | TRBJ1-1 | NA
TGTGCCAGCAGCGGGGGGGGTAGAGCAGATACGCAGTATTTT | CASSGGGRADTQYF | TRBV2 | NA | TRBJ2-3 | TRBD2
TGTGCCAGCAGCCACCGGGCCAGCCCTGGAAACACCATATATTTT | CASSHRASPGNTIYF | TRBV7-8 | NA | TRBJ1-3 | NA
TGTGCCAGCAGTTGGCCAGGGGCTGGTACCGGGGAGCTGTTTTTT | CASSWPGAGTGELFF | TRBV28 | once | TRBJ2-2 | NA
TGTGCCAGTAGTAATATTGTGGACCGGGGTGAAAAACTGTTTTTT | CASSNIVDRGEKLFF | TRBV19 | NA | TRBJ1-4 | NA
TGTGCCAGCAGCTACGACAGGGATGGAAACACCATATATTTT | CASSYDRDGNTIYF | TRBV7-9 | NA | TRBJ1-3 | TRBD1
TGTGCCAGCAGGAACGGACTAGCGGAAGAGACCCAGTACTTC | CASRNGLAEETQYF | TRBV2 | NA | TRBJ2-5 | TRBD2
TGTGCCAGTAGTCCCGCTGGTAGGGGGGAGGGTCAGCCCCAGCATTTT | CASSPAGRGEGQPQHF | TRBV19 | NA | TRBJ1-5 | NA
TGTGCCAGCAGTGTGACAGGGGGCGCGGGTGGCTACACCTTC | CASSVTGGAGGYTF | TRBV2 | few | TRBJ1-2 | TRBD1
TGTGCCAGCAGTTTAACAAAAATTATTGGCAATCAGCCCCAGCATTTT | CASSLTKIIGNQPQHF | TRBV27 | NA | TRBJ1-5 | NA
TGCGCCAGCAGCGCGGACTCCTACGAGCAGTACTTC | CASSADSYEQYF | TRBV5-1 | few | TRBJ2-7 | NA
TGCGCCAGCAGTCAATGCTATGGCTACACCTTC | CASSQCYGYTF | TRBV23-1 | NA | TRBJ1-2 | NA
TGTGCCAGCACATTCGGACAGGGGGCCTGGGGCTACACCTTC | CASTFGQGAWGYTF | TRBV19 | NA | TRBJ1-2 | TRBD1
TGCGCCAGCAGCCCAGAGGGGGTTGTCTCTGTACCCCTCCACTTT | CASSPEGVVSVPLHF | TRBV5-1 | NA | TRBJ1-6 | NA
TGTGCCAGTAGTCTTGACAGCTACAATCAGCCCCAGCATTTT | CASSLDSYNQPQHF | TRBV19 | NA | TRBJ1-5 | NA
TGCACCAGCAGCCAAGGGTCATACGAGAGAACAACAGATACGCAGTATTTT | CTSSQGSYERTTDTQYF | TRBV1 | NA | TRBJ2-3 | NA
TGTGCCAGCAGCTCAGATAGCGGGAGAGGGAACACCGGGGAGCTGTTTTTT | CASSSDSGRGNTGELFF | TRBV4-2 | NA | TRBJ2-2 | TRBD2
TGTGCCACCAGTCCTGGGACAGGGAACGTCTTTGGGGAGACCCAGTACTTC | CATSPGTGNVFGETQYF | TRBV24-1 | NA | TRBJ2-5 | TRBD1
TGTGCCAGCAGCTTAAGGGGTGTTTTACGCGGCTACACCTTC | CASSLRGVLRGYTF | TRBV7-2 | NA | TRBJ1-2 | NA
TGTGCCAGCAGTTTATTCCGGGTTCCTGGGGCCAACGTCCTGACTTTC | CASSLFRVPGANVLTF | TRBV27 | NA | TRBJ2-6 | NA
TGTGCCAGCAGCTTAGTCGGGTACGAGCAGTACTTC | CASSLVGYEQYF | TRBV7-2 | NA | TRBJ2-7 | NA
TGTGCCAGCAGTCGAGCTGGGACAGGGGCTTACAATGAGCAGTTCTTC | CASSRAGTGAYNEQFF | TRBV28 | NA | TRBJ2-1 | TRBD1
TGTGCCGGACTATCCCTCAGTAGCGGGAGACCTTACAATGAGCAGTTCTTC | CAGLSLSSGRPYNEQFF | TRBV30 | NA | TRBJ2-1 | TRBD2
TGTGCCAGCAGCTCCCTCGCCCACAATGAGCAGTTCTTC | CASSSLAHNEQFF | TRBV7-2 | NA | TRBJ2-1 | NA
TGTGCCAGCAGCCAAGATATCCCGGCGGGGTTAGCCTACGAGCAGTACTTC | CASSQDIPAGLAYEQYF | TRBV4-2 | NA | TRBJ2-7 | NA
TGCGCCAGCAGCTTGGGTCAGGGGGTGAACACTGAGGCTTTCTTT | CASSLGQGVNTEAFF | TRBV5-1 | NA | TRBJ1-1 | TRBD1
TGCGCCAGCAGCTCCGGGACCCCACCGGAGACCCAGTACTTC | CASSSGTPPETQYF | TRBV5-1 | NA | TRBJ2-5 | NA
TGTGCCAGCAGGGACAGCGGGAGCAACAATGAGCAGTTCTTC | CASRDSGSNNEQFF | TRBV6-5 | NA | TRBJ2-1 | TRBD2
TGTGCCAGCTCACCAAATTCGCCGAGAATGAACACTGAAGCTTTCTTT | CASSPNSPRMNTEAFF | TRBV18 | NA | TRBJ1-1 | NA
TGTGCCAGCAAGGTGGGCAATGAGCAGTTCTTC | CASKVGNEQFF | TRBV2 | NA | TRBJ2-1 | NA
TGTGCCAGTTCGACAGATGTTAATGAAAAACTGTTTTTT | CASSTDVNEKLFF | TRBV6-5 | NA | TRBJ1-4 | NA
TGTGCCATCAGTGCCCGAAGCCGGGACAGGCGAGCTAACTATGGCTACACCTTC | CAISARSRDRRANYGYTF | TRBV10-3 | NA | TRBJ1-2 | TRBD1
TGTGCCAGCAGTGACGGGAATTCACCCCTCCACTTT | CASSDGNSPLHF | TRBV6-1 | NA | TRBJ1-6 | NA
TGTGCCAGCAGCCAAGGGACCCAGGGGGTCTACGAGCAGTACTTC | CASSQGTQGVYEQYF | TRBV3-1/TRBV3-2 | NA | TRBJ2-7 | TRBD1
TGTGCCATCAGCCATACCGGACAGGGAGAGACCCAGTACTTC | CAISHTGQGETQYF | TRBV10-3 | NA | TRBJ2-5 | TRBD1
TGTGCCAGCACCGCCCCGGATGAGCAGTTCTTC | CASTAPDEQFF | TRBV5-4 | NA | TRBJ2-1 | NA
TGTGCCAGCAGACTAACCGGACGGACCTCCAACACTGAAGCTTTCTTT | CASRLTGRTSNTEAFF | TRBV28 | NA | TRBJ1-1 | NA
TGTGCCAGTAGTATGTTGTTCAGGGGGCGATCGAATGGCTACACCTTC | CASSMLFRGRSNGYTF | TRBV19 | NA | TRBJ1-2 | TRBD1
TGCGCCAGCAGCTTGGCGGGGACTTTTACAGATACGCAGTATTTT | CASSLAGTFTDTQYF | TRBV5-1 | NA | TRBJ2-3 | NA
TGTGCCAGCAGCTTCGAACAGAGGTTTGGCTACACCTTC | CASSFEQRFGYTF | TRBV7-2 | NA | TRBJ1-2 | NA
TGTGCCAGCAGTCCCAGGTCTGAGGGGAACGAGCAGTACTTC | CASSPRSEGNEQYF | TRBV27 | NA | TRBJ2-7 | NA
TGTGCCAGCAGCCAAGGCTTAGCGGGAGCAGATACGCAGTATTTT | CASSQGLAGADTQYF | TRBV3-1/TRBV3-2 | NA | TRBJ2-3 | TRBD2
TGTGCCAGCAGCCGAACGAGCGGGACGTCCACAGATACGCAGTATTTT | CASSRTSGTSTDTQYF | TRBV11-2 | NA | TRBJ2-3 | TRBD2